The 9 T cell receptor beta chains below all came from one sample that was sequenced in a study of T cell changes during pregnancy in multiple sclerosis. Clones were read by immunoSEQ multiplex PCR, and TCRdb kept only the in-frame ones, dropping some. The repertoire holds tens of thousands of clones, with approximately 90% as singletons. Sequences were derived from CD4+ T cells from peripheral blood mononuclear cells, sampled after pregnancy. These TCRs come from a female donor with multiple sclerosis, enrolled in a pregnancy study.

The V gene is TRBV11-2, the J gene TRBJ2-5; 10 bases map to TRBD2. There are 16 residues in the CDR3. The junction had 8 bases not matched to a gene; V was cut back by 5 bases and J by 2 bases. The germline V gene has CDR1 SGHAT and CDR2 FQNNGV. In DNA form, the CDR3 reads TGTGCCAGCAGCCCAGGGACTAGCGTGAGTCAAGAGACCCAGTACTTC. This gives the protein CASSPGTSVSQETQYF.

The V gene is TRBV2, the J gene TRBJ2-3, with D perhaps TRBD2 (6 bases). With 6 bases removed from V and 4 bases from J, the gap between germline ends came to 26 bases. The V gene's germline CDR1 is SNHLY and CDR2 FYNNEI. The CDR3 is made up of 18 amino acids. CDR3 amino acids: CASSFKRVADSRADTQYF. The CDR3 DNA sequence: TGTGCCAGCAGCTTTAAGAGAGTAGCGGACTCTCGGGCAGATACGCAGTATTTT.

The rearrangement links TRBV27 to TRBJ2-5; unclear D gene. Trimming shortened V by 6 bases and J by 2 bases, and 16 bases separated the two germline ends. Germline V lookup: CDR1 MNHEY, CDR2 SMNVEV (reference sequence). The CDR3 is made up of 15 amino acids. The DNA of the CDR3 is TGTGCCAGCAGGCTGACCCAGGCACTGCAAGAGACCCAGTACTTC. It is translated as CASRLTQALQETQYF.

The CDR3, as DNA: TGTGCCAGCAGCCCCCGGGGGGGGGCTAGCGGGAGACCCGGGGAGCTGTTTTTT. Encoded protein: CASSPRGGASGRPGELFF. The chain recombines TRBV9 with TRBJ2-2; TRBD2 agrees at 10 bases. The CDR3 spans 18 residues. V trimming: 4 bases; J trimming: 6 bases; junction bases outside the gene matches: 15. CDR1 is SGDLS, CDR2 YYNGEE, per germline.

This rearrangement joins TRBV4-3 to TRBJ2-3, with 7 positions matching TRBD2. Germline values: CDR1 LGHNA, CDR2 YSLEER. This CDR3 spans 16 amino acids. After removal of 0 bases from V and 1 base from J, the junction contained 4 bases not matched to a gene. CDR3 loop: CASSQEGRVGTDTQYF. DNA for the CDR3: TGCGCCAGCAGCCAAGAGGGGAGGGTGGGCACAGATACGCAGTATTTT.

This clone was picked up one time. The chain uses TRBV6-6 and TRBJ1-3; tentatively, D is TRBD1 (6 bases). This CDR3 has 14 amino acids. V dropped 6 bases and J dropped 1 base, with 10 bases sitting between them. CDR1 MNHNY and CDR2 SVGAGI come from the germline V gene (reference sequence). In nucleotides, the CDR3 is TGTGCCAGCAGGAGAGGGGGTTCTGGAAACACCATATATTTT. As protein: CASRRGGSGNTIYF.

The chain combines TRBV5-6 with TRBJ1-2; D gene uncertain. In germline, CDR1 is SGHDT, CDR2 YYEEEE. The CDR3 is made up of 16 amino acids. V dropped 4 bases and J dropped 5 bases, with 21 bases sitting between them. This chain's CDR3 is CASSPRRVVIKYGYTF. In nucleotides, the CDR3 is TGTGCCAGCAGCCCAAGGAGAGTAGTGATAAAATATGGCTACACCTTC.

J is TRBJ2-2 and V is TRBV5-1; D gene ambiguous. V gave up 0 bases and J gave up 0 bases, with 6 bases separating them. This CDR3 region has 15 residues. CDR1 and CDR2 (germline): SGHRS, YFSETQ. CDR3 in DNA: TGCGCCAGCAGCTTGGGCGGTTCGAACACCGGGGAGCTGTTTTTT. Translation gives CASSLGGSNTGELFF.

This chain joins TRBV29-1 and TRBJ1-2, with TRBD1 identical over 7 bases. CDR1 and CDR2 (germline): SQVTM, ANQGSEA. This CDR3 contains 13 residues. With 4 bases clipped from V and 4 bases from J, the junction kept 6 bases outside the gene matches. CDR3 protein: CSVGSQGVYGYTF. DNA for the CDR3: TGCAGCGTTGGCAGTCAGGGGGTCTATGGCTACACCTTC.